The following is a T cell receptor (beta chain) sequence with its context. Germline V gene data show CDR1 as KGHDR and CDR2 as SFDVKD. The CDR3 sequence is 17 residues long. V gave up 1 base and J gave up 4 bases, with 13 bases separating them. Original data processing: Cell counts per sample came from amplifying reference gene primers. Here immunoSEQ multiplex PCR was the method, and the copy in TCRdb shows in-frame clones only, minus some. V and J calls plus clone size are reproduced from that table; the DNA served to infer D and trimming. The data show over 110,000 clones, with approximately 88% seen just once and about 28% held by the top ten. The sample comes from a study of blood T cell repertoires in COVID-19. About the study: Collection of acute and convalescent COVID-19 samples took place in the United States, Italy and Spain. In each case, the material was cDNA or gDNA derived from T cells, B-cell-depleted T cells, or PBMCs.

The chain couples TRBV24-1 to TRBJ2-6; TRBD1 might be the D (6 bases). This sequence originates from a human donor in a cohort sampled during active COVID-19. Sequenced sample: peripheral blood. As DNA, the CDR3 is TGTGCCACCAGTGATTTACCAGGGGAGACGGGGGCCAACGTCCTGACTTTC. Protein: CATSDLPGETGANVLTF.